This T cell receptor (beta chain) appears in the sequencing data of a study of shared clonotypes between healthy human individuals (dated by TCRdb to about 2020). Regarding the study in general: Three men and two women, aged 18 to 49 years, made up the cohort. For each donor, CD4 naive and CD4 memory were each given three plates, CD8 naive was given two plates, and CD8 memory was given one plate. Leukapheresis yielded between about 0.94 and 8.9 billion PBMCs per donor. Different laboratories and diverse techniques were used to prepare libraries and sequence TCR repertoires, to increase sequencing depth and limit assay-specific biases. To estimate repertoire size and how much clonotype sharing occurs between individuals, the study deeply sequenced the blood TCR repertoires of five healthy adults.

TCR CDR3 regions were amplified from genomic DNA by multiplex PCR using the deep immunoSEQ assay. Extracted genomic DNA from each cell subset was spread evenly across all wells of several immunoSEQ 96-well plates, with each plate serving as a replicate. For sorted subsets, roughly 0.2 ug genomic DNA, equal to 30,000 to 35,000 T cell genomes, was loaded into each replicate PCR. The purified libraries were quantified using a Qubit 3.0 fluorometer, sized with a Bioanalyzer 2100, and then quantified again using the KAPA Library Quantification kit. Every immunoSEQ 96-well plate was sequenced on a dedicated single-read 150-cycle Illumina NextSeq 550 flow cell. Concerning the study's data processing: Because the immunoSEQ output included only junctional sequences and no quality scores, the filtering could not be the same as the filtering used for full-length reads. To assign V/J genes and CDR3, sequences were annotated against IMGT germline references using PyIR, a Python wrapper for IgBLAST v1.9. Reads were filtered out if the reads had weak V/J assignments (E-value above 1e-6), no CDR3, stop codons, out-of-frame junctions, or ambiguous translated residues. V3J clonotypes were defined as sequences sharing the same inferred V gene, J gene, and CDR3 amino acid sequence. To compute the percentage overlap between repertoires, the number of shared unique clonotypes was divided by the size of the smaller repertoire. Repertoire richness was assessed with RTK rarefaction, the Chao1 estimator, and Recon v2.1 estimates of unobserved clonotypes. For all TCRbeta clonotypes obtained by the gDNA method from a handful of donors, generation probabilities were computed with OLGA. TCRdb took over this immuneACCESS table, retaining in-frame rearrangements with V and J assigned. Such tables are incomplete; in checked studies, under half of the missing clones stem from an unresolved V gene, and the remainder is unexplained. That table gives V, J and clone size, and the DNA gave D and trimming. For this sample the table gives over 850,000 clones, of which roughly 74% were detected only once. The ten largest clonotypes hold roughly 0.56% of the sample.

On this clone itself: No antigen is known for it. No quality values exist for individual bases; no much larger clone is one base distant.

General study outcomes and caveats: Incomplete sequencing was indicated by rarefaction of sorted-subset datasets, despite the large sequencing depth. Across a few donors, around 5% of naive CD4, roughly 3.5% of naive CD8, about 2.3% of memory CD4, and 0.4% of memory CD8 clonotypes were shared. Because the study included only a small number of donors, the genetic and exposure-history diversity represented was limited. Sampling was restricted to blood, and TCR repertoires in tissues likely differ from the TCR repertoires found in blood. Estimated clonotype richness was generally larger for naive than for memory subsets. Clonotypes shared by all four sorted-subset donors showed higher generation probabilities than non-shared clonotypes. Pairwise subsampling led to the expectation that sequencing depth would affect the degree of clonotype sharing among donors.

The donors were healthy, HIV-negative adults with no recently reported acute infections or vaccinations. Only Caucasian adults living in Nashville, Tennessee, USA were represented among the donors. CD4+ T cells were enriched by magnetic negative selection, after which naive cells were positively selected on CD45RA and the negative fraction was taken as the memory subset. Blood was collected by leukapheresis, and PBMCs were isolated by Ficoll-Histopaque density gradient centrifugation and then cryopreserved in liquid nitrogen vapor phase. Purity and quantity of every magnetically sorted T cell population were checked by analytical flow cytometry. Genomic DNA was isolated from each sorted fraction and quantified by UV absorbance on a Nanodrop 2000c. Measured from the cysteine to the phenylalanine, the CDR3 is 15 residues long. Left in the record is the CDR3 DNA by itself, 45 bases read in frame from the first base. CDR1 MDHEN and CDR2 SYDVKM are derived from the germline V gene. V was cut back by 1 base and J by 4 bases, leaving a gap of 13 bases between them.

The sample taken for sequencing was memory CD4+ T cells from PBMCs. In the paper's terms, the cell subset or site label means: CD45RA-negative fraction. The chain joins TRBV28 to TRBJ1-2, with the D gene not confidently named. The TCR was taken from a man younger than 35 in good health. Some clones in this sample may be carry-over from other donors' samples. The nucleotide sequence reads TGTGCCAGCAGTTTATCTCAAGGAAACCTCTATGGCTACACCTTC. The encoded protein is CASSLSQGNLYGYTF.